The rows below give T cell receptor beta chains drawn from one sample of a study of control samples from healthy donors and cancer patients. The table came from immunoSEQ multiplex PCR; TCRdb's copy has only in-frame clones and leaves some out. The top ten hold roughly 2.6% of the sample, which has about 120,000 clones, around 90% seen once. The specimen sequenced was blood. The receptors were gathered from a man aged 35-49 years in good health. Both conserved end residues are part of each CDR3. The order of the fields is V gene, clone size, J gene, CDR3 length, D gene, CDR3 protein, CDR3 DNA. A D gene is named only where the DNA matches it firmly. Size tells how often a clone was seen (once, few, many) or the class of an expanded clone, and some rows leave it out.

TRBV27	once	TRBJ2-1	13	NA	CASSPPPYNEQFF	TGTGCCAGCAGTCCCCCCCCTTACAATGAGCAGTTCTTC
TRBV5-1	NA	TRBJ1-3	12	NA	CASRGAGNTIYF	TGCGCCAGCAGGGGGGCTGGAAACACCATATATTTT
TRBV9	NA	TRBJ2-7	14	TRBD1	CASSVGQGPYEQYF	TGTGCCAGCAGCGTAGGACAGGGTCCCTACGAGCAGTACTTC
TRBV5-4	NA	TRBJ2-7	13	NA	CASSLNRVYEQYF	TGTGCCAGCAGCTTGAACAGGGTCTACGAGCAGTACTTC
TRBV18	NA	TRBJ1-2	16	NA	CASSPPGLGSDYGYTF	TGTGCCAGCTCACCACCGGGGCTGGGGAGTGACTATGGCTACACCTTC
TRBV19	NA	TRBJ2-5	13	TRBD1	CASRQGAQETQYF	TGTGCCAGTCGACAGGGGGCCCAAGAGACCCAGTACTTC
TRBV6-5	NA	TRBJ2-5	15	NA	CATNSLGGVVETQYF	TGTGCCACCAATTCGTTGGGGGGCGTAGTTGAGACCCAGTACTTC
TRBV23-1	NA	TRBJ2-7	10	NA	CARGQGEQYF	TGCGCCAGAGGGCAGGGCGAGCAGTACTTC
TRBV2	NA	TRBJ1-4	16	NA	CAGAFKGKRLNEKLFF	TGTGCCGGAGCCTTTAAGGGGAAAAGACTTAATGAAAAACTGTTTTTT
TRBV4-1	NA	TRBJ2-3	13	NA	CASSQEGLDTQYF	TGCGCCAGCAGCCAAGAGGGTCTAGATACGCAGTATTTT
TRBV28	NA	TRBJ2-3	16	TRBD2	CASSSSGRGGTDTQYF	TGTGCCAGCAGTTCATCTGGGCGGGGGGGTACAGATACGCAGTATTTT
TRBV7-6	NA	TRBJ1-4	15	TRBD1	CASSTSQGVNEKLFF	TGTGCCAGCAGCACTTCACAGGGGGTTAATGAAAAACTGTTTTTT
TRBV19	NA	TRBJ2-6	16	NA	CATRPSGSSGANVLTF	TGTGCCACTAGACCCTCAGGTAGCTCTGGGGCCAACGTCCTGACTTTC
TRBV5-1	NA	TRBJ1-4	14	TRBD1	CASSIGQGKEKLFF	TGCGCCAGCAGCATCGGACAGGGGAAAGAAAAACTGTTTTTT
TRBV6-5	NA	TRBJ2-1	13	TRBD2	CASSQGGGNEQFF	TGTGCCAGCAGTCAGGGCGGGGGAAATGAGCAGTTCTTC
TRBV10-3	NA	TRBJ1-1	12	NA	CASRDLRTEAFF	TGTGCCAGCCGGGACCTCAGGACTGAAGCTTTCTTT
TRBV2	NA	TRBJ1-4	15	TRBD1	CASQLTTGQTEKLFF	TGTGCCAGCCAACTAACGACAGGGCAAACTGAAAAACTGTTTTTT
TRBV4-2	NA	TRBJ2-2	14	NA	CASSQTEGTGELFF	TGTGCCAGCAGCCAGACAGAGGGCACCGGGGAGCTGTTTTTT
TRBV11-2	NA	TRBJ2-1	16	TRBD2	CASSTRTSEAYNEQFF	TGTGCCAGCAGCACCCGGACTAGCGAGGCCTACAATGAGCAGTTCTTC
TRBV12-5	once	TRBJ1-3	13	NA	CASGLEAGNTIYF	TGTGCTAGTGGTTTGGAGGCTGGAAACACCATATATTTT
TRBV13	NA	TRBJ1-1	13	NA	CASSKGLNTEAFF	TGTGCCAGCAGTAAGGGGCTGAACACTGAAGCTTTCTTT
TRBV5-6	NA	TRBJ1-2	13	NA	CASSLGAGSGYTF	TGTGCCAGCAGCTTGGGAGCAGGGAGTGGCTACACCTTC
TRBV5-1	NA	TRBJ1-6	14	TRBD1	CASSFETGTSPLHF	TGCGCCAGCAGCTTCGAGACAGGGACTTCACCCCTCCACTTT
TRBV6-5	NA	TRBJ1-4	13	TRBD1	CASSWTGSEKLFF	TGTGCCAGCAGTTGGACAGGGTCCGAAAAACTGTTTTTT
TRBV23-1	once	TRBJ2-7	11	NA	CASSSRKEQYF	TGCGCCAGCAGTTCCCGGAAGGAGCAGTACTTC
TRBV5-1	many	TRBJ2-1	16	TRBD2	CASSSGGWSSGDEQFF	TGCGCCAGCAGCTCGGGAGGGTGGTCGAGCGGGGATGAGCAGTTCTTC
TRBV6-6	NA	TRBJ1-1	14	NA	CASSYGRPGTEAFF	TGTGCCAGCAGTTACGGCAGGCCGGGCACTGAAGCTTTCTTT
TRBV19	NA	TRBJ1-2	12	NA	CASSSPAIGYTF	TGTGCCAGTAGTAGCCCCGCTATCGGCTACACCTTC
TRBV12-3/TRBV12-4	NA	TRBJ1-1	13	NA	CASSLRANTEAFF	TGTGCCAGCAGTTTAAGGGCAAACACTGAAGCTTTCTTT
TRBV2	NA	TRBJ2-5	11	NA	CASRAQETQYF	TGCGCCTCACGCGCTCAAGAGACCCAGTACTTC
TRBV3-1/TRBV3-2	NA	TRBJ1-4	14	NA	CASSQRTTNEKLFF	TGTGCCAGCAGCCAACGAACAACTAATGAAAAACTGTTTTTT